One sample yielded the 28 T cell receptor beta chains listed below, sequenced in a study of tumor-infiltrating lymphocytes in localized non-small cell lung cancer. Here immunoSEQ multiplex PCR was the method, and the copy in TCRdb shows in-frame clones only, minus some. The sample has about 12,000 clones; 80% to 90% are singletons. Sequencing was done on a sample of lung tumor tissue. The receptors originated from a human donor with non-small cell lung cancer.

The V and J genes are TRBV28 and TRBJ2-7, with D tentatively TRBD2 (6 bases). From germline, CDR1 is MDHEN and CDR2 SYDVKM. CDR3 size: 12 residues. The CDR3: CASGRSSYEQYF. The CDR3, as DNA: TGTGCGAGTGGGAGGAGCTCCTACGAGCAGTACTTC.

This clone was counted a single time. In DNA, the CDR3 is TGCGCCAGCAGTCAGACTAATCATGAGCAGTTCTTC. Protein: CASSQTNHEQFF. The J gene is TRBJ2-1, the V gene TRBV10-1, with TRBD2 as a possible D gene (5 bases). V lost 5 bases and J lost 8, with 10 bases in between. CDR1 WNHNN and CDR2 SYGVQD come from the germline V gene (reference sequence). The CDR3 loop spans 12 amino acids.

The chain links TRBV15 to TRBJ2-3; D unresolved. The ends were cut back, 7 bases at V and 0 bases at J, with 11 bases in the middle. The CDR3 loop spans 14 amino acids. Germline V lookup: CDR1 LNHNV, CDR2 YYDKDF (reference sequence). CDR3 nucleotides: TGTGCCACCAAGGTAGACCACAGCACAGATACGCAGTATTTT. Encoded protein: CATKVDHSTDTQYF.

The chain employs TRBV28 and TRBJ1-1; D call uncertain. The CDR3 is 14 amino acids. The V end was cut by 6 bases, the J end by 7 bases, with 18 bases between. The germline V gene has CDR1 MDHEN and CDR2 SYDVKM. CDR3 nucleotides: TGTGCCAGCAGCTTTGGGAGTGCGGCCAATGAAGCTTTCTTT. It is translated as CASSFGSAANEAFF.

The chain links TRBV7-8 to TRBJ2-1, with 12 positions matching TRBD2. CDR1 is SGHVS, CDR2 FQNEAQ, per germline. The V gene end was trimmed by 0 bases and the J gene end by 7 bases; junction bases not matched to a gene: 7. The CDR3 is 17 amino acids. The CDR3 DNA is TGTGCCAGCAGCTTAGCGCAGCTAGCGGGAGGGTGGAATGAGCAGTTCTTC. This codes for CASSLAQLAGGWNEQFF.

The chain combines TRBV2 with TRBJ1-5; a weak D match, TRBD1 (5 bases). V lost 5 bases and J 5 bases, leaving 10 bases between the germline ends. Germline V gene lookup returns CDR1 SNHLY and CDR2 FYNNEI. This CDR3 contains 13 residues. In nucleotides, the CDR3 is TGTGCCAGCAGTTACCGGGACGATCAGCCCCAGCATTTT. Amino acids: CASSYRDDQPQHF.

The gene calls are TRBV27 and TRBJ1-2, with TRBD1 as a possible D gene (6 bases). The V end was cut by 8 bases, the J end by 4 bases, with 14 bases between. Germline CDR1 reads MNHEY; CDR2 reads SMNVEV (reference sequence). The CDR3 spans 13 residues. CDR3 nucleotides: TGTGCCAGCGCGTGGGACATATCCTATGGCTACACCTTC. Translation: CASAWDISYGYTF.

This clone was recorded once. The CDR3 reads CASSLARVWGSEQYF. The CDR3 DNA reads as TGTGCCAGCAGCTTAGCCAGGGTTTGGGGGAGCGAGCAGTACTTC. The gene calls are TRBV11-2 and TRBJ2-7; D is perhaps TRBD1 or TRBD2 (5 bases each). Trimming took 1 base from V and 6 from J, leaving 16 bases between them. This CDR3 region has 15 residues. Germline loops: CDR1 SGHAT, CDR2 FQNNGV.

This clone was detected only a few times. This sequence joins TRBV28 and TRBJ1-5; D remains unclear. Germline lookup yields CDR1 MDHEN and CDR2 SYDVKM. V lost 7 bases to trimming and J lost 2 bases, with 18 bases between them. The CDR3 is 16 amino acids. CDR3 DNA sequence: TGTGCCAGCAACCCGGGAGCGGGGATGGGCAATCAGCCCCAGCATTTT. The encoded protein is CASNPGAGMGNQPQHF. Variable domain in full (rest from reference TRBV28 and TRBJ1-5): DVKVTQSSRYLVKRTGEKVFLECVQDMDHENMFWYRQDPGLGLRLIYFSYDVKMKEKGDIPEGYSVSREKKERFSLILESASTNQTSMYLCASNPGAGMGNQPQHFGDGTRLSIL.

V is TRBV5-1 and J is TRBJ2-2; D is perhaps TRBD2 (6 bases). The CDR3 sequence is 15 residues long. V was pared by 4 bases and J by 0 bases, with 10 bases between. Germline V CDR1 and CDR2: SGHRS, YFSETQ. As DNA, the CDR3 is TGCGCCAGCAGCAGGGACTCGACGAACACCGGGGAGCTGTTTTTT. This sequence encodes CASSRDSTNTGELFF.

The chain recombines TRBV5-5 with TRBJ1-1; 7 positions agree with TRBD1. J gave up 5 bases and V 5 bases, and 9 bases lay outside the gene matches. Looked up from germline, CDR1 is SGHKS and CDR2 is YYEKEE (reference sequence). CDR3 length equals 14 residues. Here the CDR3 reads CASRDRRGGTEAFF. CDR3 DNA: TGTGCCAGCAGGGATCGCAGGGGGGGGACTGAAGCTTTCTTT.

The chain carries TRBV5-3 and TRBJ2-3, with D perhaps matching TRBD1 or TRBD2 (6 bases each). TRBV5-3 is an ORF, with its function uncertain. The V end was cut by 4 bases, the J end by 2 bases, with 23 bases between. This CDR3 is 18 amino acids long. CDR3 bases: TGTGCCAGAAGCGTGACCCAAGGGGGGCTGCCACACACAGATACGCAGTATTTT. It translates to CARSVTQGGLPHTDTQYF.

V and J are TRBV27 and TRBJ1-2, with a weak D call TRBD1 (5 bases). V gave up 0 bases and J gave up 6 bases, with 8 bases separating them. Germline assignment: CDR1 MNHEY and CDR2 SMNVEV (reference sequence). The CDR3 sequence is 13 residues long. The CDR3 reads CASSLSMGDGYTF. The DNA of the CDR3 is TGTGCCAGCAGTTTATCGATGGGGGATGGCTACACCTTC.

V usage is TRBV5-6 and J usage is TRBJ1-2; 7 nucleotides align to TRBD1. Trimming cost V 4 bases and J 7 bases; bases outside gene matches: 13. This CDR3 is 15 amino acids long. Germline CDR1 SGHDT, CDR2 YYEEEE. CDR3 region: CASSTLKGARGGYTF. For the CDR3, the DNA is TGTGCCAGCAGCACCCTCAAGGGGGCGCGGGGTGGCTACACCTTC.

This clone was counted between two and nine times. J is TRBJ1-1 and V is TRBV5-1; weak D call: TRBD1 (5 bases). V was trimmed by 0 bases and J by 7 bases, leaving 13 bases between them. The germline V gene has CDR1 SGHRS and CDR2 YFSETQ. CDR3 size: 14 residues. The CDR3 DNA is TGCGCCAGCAGCTTGGCCGGCAGGGAGGATGAAGCTTTCTTT. This translates into CASSLAGREDEAFF.

J is TRBJ2-6 and V is TRBV6-4, with TRBD1 matching over 10 bases. Per the germline V gene, CDR1 is MRHNA and CDR2 is SNTAGT. The CDR3 loop spans 16 amino acids. V lost 4 bases to trimming and J lost 0 bases; unmatched junction nucleotides: 0. CDR3 amino acids: CASSGTGGSGANVLTF. CDR3 in DNA: TGTGCCAGCAGTGGGACAGGGGGCTCTGGGGCCAACGTCCTGACTTTC.

The J gene is TRBJ1-5, the V gene TRBV5-1; a possible D gene is TRBD1 (6 bases). CDR1 and CDR2 from the germline V gene are SGHRS and YFSETQ. Between the trimmed V and J ends, which lost 0 bases and 4 bases, there was a span of 17 bases. The CDR3 is 17 residues long. The CDR3 coding sequence is TGCGCCAGCAGCTTGGGAACCCAACAGGGTGGAAATCAGCCCCAGCATTTT. It encodes CASSLGTQQGGNQPQHF.

The genes are TRBV5-1 and TRBJ1-1; possible D gene TRBD1, 6 bases. This CDR3 spans 14 amino acids. The germline V gene has CDR1 SGHRS and CDR2 YFSETQ. Trimming stripped 4 bases from V and 0 bases from J, with 10 bases between. The CDR3: CASSTWTVNTEAFF. CDR3 DNA sequence: TGCGCCAGCAGCACCTGGACAGTGAACACTGAAGCTTTCTTT.

The chain has TRBV9 and TRBJ2-5; a possible D gene is TRBD2 (5 bases). This CDR3 spans 15 amino acids. Germline CDR1 is SGDLS and CDR2 is YYNGEE. V shed 0 bases and J shed 2 bases, with 11 bases lying between them. This chain's CDR3 is CASSVDPTTQETQYF. CDR3 sequence (DNA): TGTGCCAGCAGCGTAGACCCGACTACTCAAGAGACCCAGTACTTC.

This chain connects TRBV5-1 to TRBJ2-7; 7 positions agree with TRBD1. After removal of 7 bases from V and 1 base from J, the junction contained 14 bases not matched to a gene. This CDR3 contains 16 residues. CDR1 and CDR2 from the germline V gene are SGHRS and YFSETQ. This CDR3 is CASRLGLGTVSYEQYF. DNA of the CDR3: TGCGCCAGCCGTCTTGGGTTGGGGACAGTTTCCTACGAGCAGTACTTC.

This chain uses TRBV27 with TRBJ1-4; D is uncertain. The ends were cut back, 0 bases at V and 7 bases at J, with 6 bases in the middle. This CDR3 has 13 amino acids. Germline lookup yields CDR1 MNHEY and CDR2 SMNVEV (reference sequence). CDR3 bases: TGTGCCAGCAGTTTATCGAAGGGTGAAAAACTGTTTTTT. It specifies CASSLSKGEKLFF.

This rearrangement joins TRBV25-1 to TRBJ2-6, with D perhaps matching TRBD1 (5 bases). Per germline, CDR1 MGHDK and CDR2 SYGVNS. V dropped 3 bases and J dropped 1 base, with 10 bases sitting between them. The CDR3 consists of 16 residues. The CDR3 loop is CASSDSGMSGANVLTF. The CDR3 region has the DNA TGTGCCAGCAGTGACTCAGGGATGTCTGGGGCCAACGTCCTGACTTTC.

This clone was recorded once. The V and J genes are TRBV19 and TRBJ2-1; D might be TRBD1 (7 bases). Per the germline V gene, CDR1 is LNHDA and CDR2 is SQIVND (reference sequence). CDR3 length: 16 amino acids. V was cut by 5 bases and J by 4 bases, with 18 bases left in between. As DNA, the CDR3 is TGTGCCAGTAGTCTCTCAGGAGGGACAGCGTACAATGAGCAGTTCTTC. It specifies CASSLSGGTAYNEQFF.

V is TRBV5-6 and J is TRBJ2-1; possible D gene TRBD2, 6 bases. Trimming took 5 bases from V and 2 from J, leaving 20 bases between them. This CDR3 is 17 amino acids long. CDR1 is SGHDT and CDR2 is YYEEEE in the germline V gene. CDR3 bases: TGTGCCAGCAGTCCACCCCCCCGGGACTTCACCTACAATGAGCAGTTCTTC. Translation gives CASSPPPRDFTYNEQFF.

The rearrangement links TRBV27 to TRBJ2-3; a weak D match, TRBD2 (6 bases). From germline, CDR1 is MNHEY and CDR2 SMNVEV (reference sequence). The V end was cut by 6 bases, the J end by 4 bases, with 17 bases between. This CDR3 region has 15 residues. Here the CDR3 reads CASSSTLGGADTQYF. The CDR3 DNA follows: TGTGCCAGCAGCTCAACCCTCGGGGGTGCAGATACGCAGTATTTT.

J is TRBJ1-4 and V is TRBV30; D is unresolved. The V gene lost 0 bases and the J gene lost 7 bases, with 9 bases spanning the gap. The CDR3 loop spans 13 amino acids. The germline gives CDR1 GTSNPN, CDR2 SVGIG (reference sequence). The chain's CDR3 is CAWSVLPTEKLFF. In DNA, the CDR3 is TGTGCCTGGAGTGTATTACCGACTGAAAAACTGTTTTTT.

J is TRBJ2-4 and V is TRBV7-3, with 8 bases fitting TRBD2. The CDR3 runs to 15 residues. The J segment lost 6 bases and the V segment lost 3 bases, leaving 7 bases of the junction unmatched. Germline values: CDR1 SGHTA, CDR2 FQGTGA. The DNA of the CDR3 is TGTGCCAGCAGCTTCGAAGCGGGAGATATAAACATTCAGTACTTC. This codes for CASSFEAGDINIQYF.

The chain has TRBV28 and TRBJ2-7; 7 bases fit TRBD1. The CDR3 is made up of 15 amino acids. CDR1 is MDHEN, CDR2 SYDVKM, per germline. After removal of 3 bases from V and 0 bases from J, the junction contained 5 bases not matched to a gene. The CDR3 here is CASSLGRGNSYEQYF. CDR3 nucleotides: TGTGCCAGCAGTTTGGGCAGGGGGAACTCCTACGAGCAGTACTTC. Using reference TRBV28 and TRBJ2-7 for the parts outside the CDR3, the full variable domain is DVKVTQSSRYLVKRTGEKVFLECVQDMDHENMFWYRQDPGLGLRLIYFSYDVKMKEKGDIPEGYSVSREKKERFSLILESASTNQTSMYLCASSLGRGNSYEQYFGPGTRLTVT.